Below, 22 T cell receptor beta chains from the same sample are listed, as sequenced in a study of tumour-infiltrating T cells in Burkitt lymphoma. Method: immunoSEQ multiplex PCR; TCRdb's copy keeps in-frame clones and lacks some. The sample lists 6,400 or so clones; about a sixth were seen once. The sequencing sample was made of tumor tissue. These receptors were obtained from a human donor with diffuse large B-cell lymphoma.

The J gene is TRBJ2-5, the V gene TRBV25-1; D gene uncertain. The CDR3 is 10 residues long. Germline values: CDR1 MGHDK, CDR2 SYGVNS. Trimming removed 4 bases from V and 5 bases from J, with 2 bases in between. CDR3 loop: CASSGETQYF. The CDR3 DNA is TGTGCCAGCAGTGGTGAGACCCAGTACTTC.

This clone was seen a few times. This chain joins TRBV15 and TRBJ2-1; 7 bases match TRBD2. Germline V gives CDR1 LNHNV, CDR2 YYDKDF (reference sequence). This CDR3 comprises 12 residues. The V segment lost 8 bases and the J segment 3 bases; nucleotides outside the gene matches: 1. CDR3 DNA sequence: TGTGCCACCGGGGACTACTACAATGAGCAGTTCTTC. Translated: CATGDYYNEQFF.

This clone was detected a few times. J is TRBJ2-1 and V is TRBV11-3, with TRBD1 matching over 7 bases. The CDR3 loop spans 14 amino acids. The V segment lost 3 bases and the J segment 4 bases; nucleotides outside the gene matches: 3. Per the germline V gene, CDR1 is SGHNT and CDR2 is YENEEA. For the CDR3, the DNA is TGTGCCAGCAGCTTCGACAGGGTTTACAATGAGCAGTTCTTC. Amino acids: CASSFDRVYNEQFF.

Only one count was recorded for this clone. CDR3 sequence: CASSLDHGSNEQFF. In nucleotides, the CDR3 is TGTGCCAGCAGCTTAGATCATGGCAGCAATGAGCAGTTCTTC. The chain combines TRBV11-2 with TRBJ2-1, with D hard to call. This CDR3 is built from 14 residues. The germline V and J ends were trimmed by 0 bases and 6 bases, with 9 bases remaining between them. Germline assignment: CDR1 SGHAT and CDR2 FQNNGV.

This clone was recorded a few times. Different DNA sequences within this sample yield the same CDR3. The genes are TRBV29-1 and TRBJ2-5; 12 positions match TRBD2. V trimming: 3 bases; J trimming: 5 bases; junction bases outside the gene matches: 1. The germline V gene has CDR1 SQVTM and CDR2 ANQGSEA. The CDR3 spans 13 residues. The CDR3 nucleotides are TGCAGCGTTGATACTAGCGGGAGGGAGACCCAGTACTTC. It translates to CSVDTSGRETQYF.

This clone was seen more than once but under ten times. The V and J genes are TRBV6-1 and TRBJ2-3; TRBD1 matches at 8 bases. Trimming cost V 3 bases and J 4 bases; bases outside gene matches: 0. CDR1 and CDR2 from the germline V gene are MNHNS and SASEGT. CDR3 length equals 13 residues. CDR3 bases: TGTGCCAGCAGTGACAGGGGGCCAGATACGCAGTATTTT. The encoded protein is CASSDRGPDTQYF.

This clone was seen a handful of times. The chain couples TRBV5-8 to TRBJ2-7; D unclear. Trimming pared 4 bases from V and 4 bases from J, leaving 15 bases between. The CDR3 spans 14 residues. Per germline, CDR1 SGHTS and CDR2 YDEGEE. The DNA of the CDR3 is TGTGCCAGCAGCGCGGACCGCTGGGGATACGAGCAGTACTTC. This sequence encodes CASSADRWGYEQYF.

This clone turned up a few times. The gene calls are TRBV5-1 and TRBJ2-1; D may be TRBD1 or TRBD2 (5 bases each). Germline lookup yields CDR1 SGHRS and CDR2 YFSETQ. The V end lost 4 bases, the J end lost 2 bases, and 13 bases lay between the germline ends. CDR3 length equals 15 residues. Written as DNA, the CDR3 is TGCGCCAGCAGCCCCCTCCGAGGGGCCTACAATGAGCAGTTCTTC. Its translation: CASSPLRGAYNEQFF.

This clone was found a few times. V usage is TRBV19 and J usage is TRBJ2-7; 11 bases fit TRBD2. Germline CDR1 LNHDA, CDR2 SQIVND (reference sequence). The length of the CDR3 is 14 residues. The J segment lost 2 bases and the V segment lost 6 bases, leaving 3 bases of the junction unmatched. CDR3 coding DNA: TGTGCCAGTAGCTATAGCGGGAGGGCCTACGAGCAGTACTTC. Protein product: CASSYSGRAYEQYF.

This clone was found a few times. CDR3: CASSPGGGETQYF. The CDR3 DNA follows: TGTGCCAGCAGCCCAGGGGGCGGAGAGACCCAGTACTTC. V usage is TRBV7-9 and J usage is TRBJ2-5, with 8 bases matching TRBD1. This CDR3 has 13 amino acids. In germline, CDR1 is SEHNR, CDR2 FQNEAQ (reference sequence). Trimming removed 5 bases from V and 4 bases from J; junction bases left unmatched: 3.

The chain has TRBV28 and TRBJ2-7; D is possibly TRBD1 (6 bases). This CDR3 contains 15 residues. Deletions cut 6 bases from V and 4 bases from J, with 19 bases between. Germline-derived CDR1 and CDR2 are MDHEN and SYDVKM. The CDR3 protein is CASSPRADSHYEQYF. CDR3 nucleotide sequence: TGTGCCAGCAGCCCCCGGGCGGACAGTCATTACGAGCAGTACTTC.

This sequence joins TRBV12-5 and TRBJ2-1, with D maybe TRBD2 (5 bases). The V and J ends lost 6 bases and 1 base respectively, with 10 bases between them. The germline V gene encodes CDR1 LGHNT and CDR2 FRNRAP. The CDR3 is 14 residues long. CDR3 DNA: TGTGCTAGTGGCGCCGGGGAATCCTACAATGAGCAGTTCTTC. This gives the protein CASGAGESYNEQFF.

V gene TRBV5-1 combines with J gene TRBJ1-5; D call uncertain. V was shortened by 2 bases and J by 0 bases, with 9 bases between the two germline ends. Per the germline V gene, CDR1 is SGHRS and CDR2 is YFSETQ. The CDR3 is 15 residues long. In DNA form, the CDR3 reads TGCGCCAGCAGCTTCGGAGATAATAGCAATCAGCCCCAGCATTTT. Its protein product is CASSFGDNSNQPQHF.

This clone was counted only a few times. This chain links TRBV4-3 with TRBJ2-5, with 7 bases lining up with TRBD1. The germline gives CDR1 LGHNA, CDR2 YSLEER. This CDR3 is 14 amino acids long. J lost 2 bases, V lost 6 bases, and 6 bases had no gene match. The CDR3 loop reads CASSTGDLQETQYF. The CDR3 coding sequence is TGCGCCAGCAGTACAGGGGACCTACAAGAGACCCAGTACTTC.

This clone was seen more than once but under ten times. CDR3 sequence: CASRTTGDYEQYF. DNA of the CDR3: TGTGCCAGCAGGACGACAGGGGACTACGAGCAGTACTTC. The rearrangement joins TRBV6-5 to TRBJ2-7; 8 bases map to TRBD1. This CDR3 comprises 13 residues. Losses at the gene ends were 6 bases for V and 3 bases for J; bases not matched to a gene: 4. CDR1 is MNHEY and CDR2 is SVGAGI in the germline V gene.

The rearrangement links TRBV4-3 to TRBJ2-1, with TRBD2 identical over 8 bases. The V segment lost 0 bases and the J segment 8 bases; nucleotides outside the gene matches: 15. This CDR3 is 18 amino acids long. Germline CDR1 and CDR2: LGHNA and YSLEER. The CDR3, as DNA: TGCGCCAGCAGCCAAGAATTTTGGGTAAGAGGACTAGCAGATGAGCAGTTCTTC. Amino acids: CASSQEFWVRGLADEQFF.

The V gene is TRBV6-5, the J gene TRBJ1-6; D not resolved. The germline gives CDR1 MNHEY, CDR2 SVGAGI. The V gene lost 0 bases and the J gene lost 5 bases, with 5 bases spanning the gap. CDR3 size: 14 residues. The CDR3 is CASSYSSDNSPLHF. The CDR3 DNA reads as TGTGCCAGCAGTTACTCGTCCGATAATTCACCCCTCCACTTT.

The chain carries TRBV11-2 and TRBJ2-7; D gene uncertain. Looked up from germline, CDR1 is SGHAT and CDR2 is FQNNGV. Deletions cut 0 bases from V and 7 bases from J, with 13 bases between. CDR3 length: 14 residues. Here the CDR3 reads CASSLEASLREQYF. The CDR3 coding sequence is TGTGCCAGCAGCTTAGAAGCCAGCTTAAGGGAGCAGTACTTC.

This chain uses TRBV4-1 with TRBJ1-5; D might be TRBD1 (6 bases). The length of the CDR3 is 15 residues. The V gene lost 4 bases and the J gene lost 4 bases, with 14 bases spanning the gap. Germline assignment: CDR1 MGHRA and CDR2 YSYEKL. CDR3 nucleotide sequence: TGCGCCAGCAGCCGGATGGACAGCCCAAATCAGCCCCAGCATTTT. Residues: CASSRMDSPNQPQHF.

The chain joins TRBV7-2 to TRBJ1-2; the D is unclear. Trimming pared 1 base from V and 0 bases from J, leaving 12 bases between. The CDR3 is 16 residues long. CDR1 is SGHTA, CDR2 FQGNSA, per germline. The CDR3 is CASSLVSGAANYGYTF. The CDR3 DNA is TGTGCCAGCAGCTTAGTGTCAGGCGCAGCTAACTATGGCTACACCTTC. The full variable domain, rest sourced from reference TRBV7-2 and TRBJ1-2, is GAGVSQSPSNKVTEKGKDVELRCDPISGHTALYWYRQSLGQGLEFLIYFQGNSAPDKSGLPSDRFSAERTGGSVSTLTIQRTQQEDSAVYLCASSLVSGAANYGYTFGSGTRLTVV.

The chain has TRBV2 and TRBJ2-2; 10 bases line up with TRBD1. Germline values: CDR1 SNHLY, CDR2 FYNNEI. The V and J ends lost 4 bases and 3 bases, in that order; junction bases with no gene match: 2. The CDR3 runs to 15 residues. CDR3: CASSGQGADTGELFF. CDR3 DNA: TGTGCCAGCAGTGGACAGGGGGCGGACACCGGGGAGCTGTTTTTT. Variable domain in full (rest from reference TRBV2 and TRBJ2-2): EPEVTQTPSHQVTQMGQEVILRCVPISNHLYFYWYRQILGQKVEFLVSFYNNEISEKSEIFDDQFSVERPDGSNFTLKIRSTKLEDSAMYFCASSGQGADTGELFFGEGSRLTVL.

Only a few counts were recorded for this clone. CDR3 nucleotides: TGTGCCAGCAGAGAAAACACCGGGGAGCTGTTTTTT. Translated: CASRENTGELFF. This rearrangement joins TRBV6-5 to TRBJ2-2, with D hard to call. With 6 bases removed from V and 2 bases from J, the gap between germline ends came to 4 bases. The V gene's germline CDR1 is MNHEY and CDR2 SVGAGI. The CDR3 consists of 12 residues.